This TCR beta chain originates from a study of blood T cell repertoires in COVID-19. Study-wide background: The United States, Italy and Spain were the sources of the acute and convalescent COVID-19 samples.

The assay was immunoSEQ multiplex PCR, and TCRdb's table has in-frame clones only and misses some. This sample carries roughly 140,000 clones, around 72% of them seen once, and the ten largest clones take approximately 2%. Trimming cost V 3 bases and J 3 bases; bases outside gene matches: 8. In germline, CDR1 is SGHAT, CDR2 FQNNGV. This CDR3 is built from 16 residues. The V call is TRBV11-2, the J call TRBJ2-3, with 8 bases fitting TRBD2. The origin of this receptor is an older woman with acute or convalescent COVID-19. Sequencing input: peripheral blood. CDR3 in DNA: TGTGCCAGCAGCTTTCGCGGGAGGCCCGTGACAGATACGCAGTATTTT. It yields the protein CASSFRGRPVTDTQYF.